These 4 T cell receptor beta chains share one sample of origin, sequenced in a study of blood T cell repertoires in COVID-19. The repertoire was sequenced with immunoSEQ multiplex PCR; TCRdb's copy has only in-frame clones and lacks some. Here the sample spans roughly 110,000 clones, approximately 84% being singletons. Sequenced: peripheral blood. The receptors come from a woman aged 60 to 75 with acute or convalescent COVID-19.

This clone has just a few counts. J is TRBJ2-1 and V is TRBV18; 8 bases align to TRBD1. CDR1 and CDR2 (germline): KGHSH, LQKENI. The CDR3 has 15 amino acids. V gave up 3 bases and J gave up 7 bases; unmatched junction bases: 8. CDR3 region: CASSPQTGAFNEQFF. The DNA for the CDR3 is TGTGCCAGCTCACCCCAGACAGGGGCGTTTAATGAGCAGTTCTTC.

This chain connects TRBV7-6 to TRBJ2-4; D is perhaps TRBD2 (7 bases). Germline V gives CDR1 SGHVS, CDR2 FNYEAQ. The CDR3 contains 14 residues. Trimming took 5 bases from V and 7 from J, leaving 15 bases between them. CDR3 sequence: CASSNSGGDNIQYF. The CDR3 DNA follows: TGTGCCAGCAGCAACTCGGGGGGCGATAACATTCAGTACTTC. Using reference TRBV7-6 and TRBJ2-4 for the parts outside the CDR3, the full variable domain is GAGVSQSPRYKVTKRGQDVALRCDPISGHVSLYWYRQALGQGPEFLTYFNYEAQQDKSGLPNDRFSAERPEGSISTLTIQRTEQRDSAMYRCASSNSGGDNIQYFGAGTRLSVL.

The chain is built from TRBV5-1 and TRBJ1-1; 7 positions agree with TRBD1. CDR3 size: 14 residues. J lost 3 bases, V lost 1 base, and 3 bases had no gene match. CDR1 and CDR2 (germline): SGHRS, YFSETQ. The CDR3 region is CASSLTGEDTEAFF. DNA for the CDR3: TGCGCCAGCAGCTTGACAGGGGAGGACACTGAAGCTTTCTTT.

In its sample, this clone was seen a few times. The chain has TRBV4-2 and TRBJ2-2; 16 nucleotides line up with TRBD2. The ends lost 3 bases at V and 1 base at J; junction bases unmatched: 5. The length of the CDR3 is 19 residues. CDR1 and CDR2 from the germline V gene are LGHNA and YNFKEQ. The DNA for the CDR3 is TGTGCCAGCAGCCAGCCGGGACTAGCGGGGGGGATGAACACCGGGGAGCTGTTTTTT. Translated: CASSQPGLAGGMNTGELFF.